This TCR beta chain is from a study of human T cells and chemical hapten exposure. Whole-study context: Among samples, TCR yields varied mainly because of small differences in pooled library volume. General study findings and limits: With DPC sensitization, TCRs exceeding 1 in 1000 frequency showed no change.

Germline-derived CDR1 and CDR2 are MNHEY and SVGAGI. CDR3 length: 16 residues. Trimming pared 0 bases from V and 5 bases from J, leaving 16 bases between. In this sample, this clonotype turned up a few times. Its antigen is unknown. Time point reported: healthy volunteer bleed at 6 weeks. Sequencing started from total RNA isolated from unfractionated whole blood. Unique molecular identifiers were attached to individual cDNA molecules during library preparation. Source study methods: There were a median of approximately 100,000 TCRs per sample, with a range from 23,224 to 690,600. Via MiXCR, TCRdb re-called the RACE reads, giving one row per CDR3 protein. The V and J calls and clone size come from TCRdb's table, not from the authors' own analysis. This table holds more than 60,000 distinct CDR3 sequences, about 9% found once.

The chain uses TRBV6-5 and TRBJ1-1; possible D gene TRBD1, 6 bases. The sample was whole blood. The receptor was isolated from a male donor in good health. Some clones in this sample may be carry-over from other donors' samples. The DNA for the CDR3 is TGTGCCAGCAGTTACTCGGTGGGCAGGGGATATACTGAAGCTTTCTTT. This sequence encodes CASSYSVGRGYTEAFF.